This T cell receptor beta chain emerged from a study of T-cell memory formation after mild COVID-19. With constant-segment primers, 5'RACE yielded cDNA libraries of TCR alpha and TCR beta that carried sample barcodes and UMIs. TCRdb processed the 5' RACE reads anew with MiXCR; each CDR3 protein has one entry. The sample has roughly 250,000 distinct CDR3 sequences; 15% to 20% are singletons. The germline V gene has CDR1 SGHTA and CDR2 FQGNSA. The CDR3 sequence is 12 residues long. V lost 5 bases and J lost 9, with 11 bases in between. This clonotype was detected many times. Sequencing input: PBMCs or a T cell subset sorted from them (not recorded which). The TCR originated in a young man who had mild COVID-19 (a few samples of this study predate the infection). Cell type and time point are not known. The chain recombines TRBV7-2 with TRBJ2-1, with D uncertain. CDR3 nucleotide sequence: TGTGCCAGCAGCGCGGCCCCCGGTGAGCAGTTCTTC. It translates to CASSAAPGEQFF.